This T cell receptor (beta chain) was recorded in a study of T cells in Graves' hyperthyroidism and ophthalmopathy. Study at large: Peripheral blood samples were taken at initial diagnosis, prior to any treatment.

TCR beta CDR3 sequences were amplified from RNA transcripts. HTBI primers were employed in a first-round RT-PCR of the TCR CDR3. TCRdb ran MiXCR on the multiplex PCR reads and lists one entry per CDR3 protein. The sample includes hundreds of thousands of distinct CDR3 sequences, about 35% seen only once; the top ten take roughly 31%. Hyperthyroidism patients were newly diagnosed, had disease duration under 2 months, and were aged 18 to 65 years. Used for diagnoses were clinical symptoms, serum thyroxine and TRAb, thyroid ultrasound and orbital computed tomography. V lost 4 bases, J lost 5 bases, and 7 bases stayed unmatched. Germline-derived CDR1 and CDR2 are SQVTM and ANQGSEA. This CDR3 contains 14 residues.

The sequence was obtained from a woman aged 40 to 50 with Graves' hyperthyroidism. The sequenced material came from blood. The chain couples TRBV29-1 to TRBJ2-5, with 10 bases fitting TRBD1. Here the CDR3 DNA reads TGCAGCGTTGTAGGACAGGGGGGTAGGGAGACCCAGTACTTC. Translating it yields CSVVGQGGRETQYF. The whole variable domain, filled in from reference TRBV29-1 and TRBJ2-5, reads SAVISQKPSRDICQRGTSLTIQCQVDSQVTMMFWYRQQPGQSLTLIATANQGSEATYESGFVIDKFPISRPNLTFSTLTVSNMSPEDSSIYLCSVVGQGGRETQYFGPGTRLLVL.